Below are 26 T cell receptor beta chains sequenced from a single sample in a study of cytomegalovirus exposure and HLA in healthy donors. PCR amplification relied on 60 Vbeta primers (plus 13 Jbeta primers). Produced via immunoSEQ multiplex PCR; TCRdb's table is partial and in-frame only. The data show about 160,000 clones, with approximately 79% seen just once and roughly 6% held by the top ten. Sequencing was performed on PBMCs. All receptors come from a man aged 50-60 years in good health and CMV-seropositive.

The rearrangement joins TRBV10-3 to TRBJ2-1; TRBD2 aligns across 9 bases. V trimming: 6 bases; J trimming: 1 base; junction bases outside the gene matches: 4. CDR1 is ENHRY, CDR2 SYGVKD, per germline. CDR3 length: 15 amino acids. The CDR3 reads CAIRPTSGSYNEQFF. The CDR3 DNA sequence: TGTGCCATCAGACCGACTAGCGGTTCCTACAATGAGCAGTTCTTC.

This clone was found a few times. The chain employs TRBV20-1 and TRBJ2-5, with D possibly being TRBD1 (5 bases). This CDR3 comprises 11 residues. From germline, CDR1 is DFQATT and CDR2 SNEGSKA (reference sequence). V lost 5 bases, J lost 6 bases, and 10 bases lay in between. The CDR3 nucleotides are TGCAGTGCTTCCAGGGTTCAGACCCAGTACTTC. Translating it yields CSASRVQTQYF.

Written as DNA, the CDR3 is TGTGCCAGCAGCCAATCCCAACGCAGGGGACTAGCGGATGAGCAGTTCTTC. This gives the protein CASSQSQRRGLADEQFF. V gene TRBV4-2 combines with J gene TRBJ2-1; TRBD2 aligns across 11 bases. The V segment lost 2 bases and the J segment 8 bases; nucleotides outside the gene matches: 11. The CDR3 length is 17 residues. Per the germline V gene, CDR1 is LGHNA and CDR2 is YNFKEQ.

DNA for the CDR3: TGTGCCACCAGCAACGACATTAAATACGAGCAGTACTTC. It is translated as CATSNDIKYEQYF. This chain uses TRBV15 with TRBJ2-7; D is undetermined. The CDR3 covers 13 residues. CDR1 LNHNV and CDR2 YYDKDF come from the germline V gene (reference sequence). V was trimmed by 4 bases and J by 4 bases, leaving 11 bases between them.

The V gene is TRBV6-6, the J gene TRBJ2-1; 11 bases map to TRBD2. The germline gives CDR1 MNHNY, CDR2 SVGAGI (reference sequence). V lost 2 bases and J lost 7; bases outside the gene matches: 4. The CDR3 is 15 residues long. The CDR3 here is CASSYVAGGWNEQFF. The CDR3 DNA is TGTGCCAGCAGTTACGTAGCGGGAGGGTGGAATGAGCAGTTCTTC.

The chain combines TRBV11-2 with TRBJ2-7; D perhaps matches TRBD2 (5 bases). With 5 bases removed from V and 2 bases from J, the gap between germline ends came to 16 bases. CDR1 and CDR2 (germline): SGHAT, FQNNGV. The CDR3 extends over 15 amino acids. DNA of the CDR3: TGTGCCAGCAGCATCGGGGTACGCTACCCCTACGAGCAGTACTTC. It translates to CASSIGVRYPYEQYF.

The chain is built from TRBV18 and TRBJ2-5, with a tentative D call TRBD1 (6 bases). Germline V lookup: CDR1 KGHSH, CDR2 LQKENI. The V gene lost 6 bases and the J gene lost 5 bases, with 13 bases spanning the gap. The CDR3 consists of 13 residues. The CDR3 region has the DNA TGTGCCAGCTCGGCAGGGGTTAGGGAGACCCAGTACTTC. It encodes CASSAGVRETQYF.

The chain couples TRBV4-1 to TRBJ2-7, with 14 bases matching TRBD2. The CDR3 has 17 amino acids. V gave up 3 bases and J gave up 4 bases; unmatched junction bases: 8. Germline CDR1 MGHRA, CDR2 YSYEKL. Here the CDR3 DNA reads TGCGCCAGCAGCCAGGGGACTAGCGGGAGTGTGAGGTACGAGCAGTACTTC. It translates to CASSQGTSGSVRYEQYF.

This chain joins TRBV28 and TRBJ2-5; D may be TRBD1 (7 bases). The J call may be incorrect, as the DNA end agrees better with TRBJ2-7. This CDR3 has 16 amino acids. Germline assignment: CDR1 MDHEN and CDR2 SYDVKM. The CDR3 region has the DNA TGTGCCACCTCCCCGACTAGGGGGCTGACATCCTACGAGCAGTACTTC. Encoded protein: CATSPTRGLTSYEQYF.

The CDR3 DNA follows: TGTGCCACCAGCAGAGGGTCCAAGGGGGAGCAGTACTTC. Its translation is CATSRGSKGEQYF. The chain combines TRBV15 with TRBJ2-7; tentatively, D is TRBD1 (5 bases). Germline V CDR1 and CDR2: LNHNV, YYDKDF (reference sequence). CDR3 size: 13 residues. V was cut by 1 base and J by 7 bases, with 11 bases left in between.

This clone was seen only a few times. CDR3: CASSIGFEREEDTQYF. The DNA for the CDR3 is TGTGCCAGTAGTATCGGCTTTGAGCGGGAGGAAGATACGCAGTATTTT. The chain has TRBV19 and TRBJ2-3; TRBD2 aligns across 9 bases. V dropped 3 bases and J dropped 5; count of bases not matched to a gene: 9. CDR3 size: 16 residues. CDR1 is LNHDA, CDR2 SQIVND, per germline (reference sequence).

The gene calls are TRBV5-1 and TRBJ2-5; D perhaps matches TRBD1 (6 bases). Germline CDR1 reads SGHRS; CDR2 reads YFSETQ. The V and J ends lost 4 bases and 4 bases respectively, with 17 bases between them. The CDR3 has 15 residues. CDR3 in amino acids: CASSPKTGMGETQYF. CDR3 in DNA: TGCGCCAGCAGCCCAAAAACAGGGATGGGAGAGACCCAGTACTTC.

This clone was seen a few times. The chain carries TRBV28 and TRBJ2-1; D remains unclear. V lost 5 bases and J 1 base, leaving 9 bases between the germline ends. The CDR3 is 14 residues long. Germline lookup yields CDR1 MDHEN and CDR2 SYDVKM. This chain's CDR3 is CASSAATSYNEQFF. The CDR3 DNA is TGTGCCAGCAGTGCTGCAACTTCCTACAATGAGCAGTTCTTC.

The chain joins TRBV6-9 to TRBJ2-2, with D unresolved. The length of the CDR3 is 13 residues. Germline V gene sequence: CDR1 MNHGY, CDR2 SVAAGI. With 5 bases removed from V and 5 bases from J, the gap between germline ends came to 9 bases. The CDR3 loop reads CASSQTPTGELFF. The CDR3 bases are TGTGCCAGCAGTCAGACTCCGACCGGGGAGCTGTTTTTT.

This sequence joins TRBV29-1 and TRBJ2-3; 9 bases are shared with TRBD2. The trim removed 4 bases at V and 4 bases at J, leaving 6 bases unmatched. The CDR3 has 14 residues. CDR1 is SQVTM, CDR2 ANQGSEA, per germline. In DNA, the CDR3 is TGCAGCGTTGCGAGGAGACTAGCGGCAGATACGCAGTATTTT. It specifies CSVARRLAADTQYF.

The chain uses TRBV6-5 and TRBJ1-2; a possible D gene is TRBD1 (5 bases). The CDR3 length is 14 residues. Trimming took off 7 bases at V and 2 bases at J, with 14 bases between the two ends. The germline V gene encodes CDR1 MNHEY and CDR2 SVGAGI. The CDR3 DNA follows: TGTGCCAGCACCGCGGGGGGTGCAAACTATGGCTACACCTTC. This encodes CASTAGGANYGYTF.

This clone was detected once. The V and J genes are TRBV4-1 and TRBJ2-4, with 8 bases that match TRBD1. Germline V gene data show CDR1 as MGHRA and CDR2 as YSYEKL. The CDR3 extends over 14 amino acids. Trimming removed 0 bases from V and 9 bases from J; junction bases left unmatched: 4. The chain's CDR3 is CASSQEQGAGIQYF. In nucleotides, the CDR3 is TGCGCCAGCAGCCAAGAGCAGGGGGCGGGCATTCAGTACTTC.

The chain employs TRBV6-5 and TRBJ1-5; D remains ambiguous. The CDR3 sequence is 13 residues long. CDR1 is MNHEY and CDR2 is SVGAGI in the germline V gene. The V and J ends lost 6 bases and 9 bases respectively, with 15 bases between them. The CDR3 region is CASSPNKERPQHF. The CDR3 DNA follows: TGTGCCAGCAGCCCAAATAAGGAGCGGCCCCAGCATTTT.

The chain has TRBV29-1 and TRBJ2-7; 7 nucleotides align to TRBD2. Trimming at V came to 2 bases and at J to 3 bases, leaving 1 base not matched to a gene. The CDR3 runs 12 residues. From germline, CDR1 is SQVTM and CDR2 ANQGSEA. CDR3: CSVESGGYEQYF. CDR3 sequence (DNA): TGCAGCGTTGAATCGGGGGGCTACGAGCAGTACTTC.

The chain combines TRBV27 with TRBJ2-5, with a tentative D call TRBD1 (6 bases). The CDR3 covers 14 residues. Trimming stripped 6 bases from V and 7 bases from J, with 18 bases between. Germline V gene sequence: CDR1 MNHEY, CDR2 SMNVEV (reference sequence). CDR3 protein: CASSPGASAWTQYF. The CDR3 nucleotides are TGTGCCAGCAGCCCAGGGGCCAGCGCGTGGACCCAGTACTTC.

The chain's CDR3 is CASSLGSGRYEQYF. CDR3 DNA sequence: TGTGCCAGCAGCTTGGGTAGCGGGAGATACGAGCAGTACTTC. The chain combines TRBV5-4 with TRBJ2-7, with 9 positions matching TRBD2. Germline V gives CDR1 SGHNT, CDR2 YYREEE (reference sequence). V dropped 0 bases and J dropped 4; count of bases not matched to a gene: 2. This CDR3 contains 14 residues.

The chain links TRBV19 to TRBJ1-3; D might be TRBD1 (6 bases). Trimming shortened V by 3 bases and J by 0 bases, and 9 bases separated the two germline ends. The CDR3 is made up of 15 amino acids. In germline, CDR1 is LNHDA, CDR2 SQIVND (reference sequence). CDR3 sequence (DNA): TGTGCCAGTAGTATTGGGGGCTACTCTGGAAACACCATATATTTT. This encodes CASSIGGYSGNTIYF.

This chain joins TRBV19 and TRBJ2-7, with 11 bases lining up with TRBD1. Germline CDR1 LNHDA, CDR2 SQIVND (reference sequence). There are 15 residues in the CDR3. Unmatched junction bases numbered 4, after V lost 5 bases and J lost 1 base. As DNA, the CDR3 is TGTGCCAGTAGTTTCGGACAGGGGGCTTCCTACGAGCAGTACTTC. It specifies CASSFGQGASYEQYF.

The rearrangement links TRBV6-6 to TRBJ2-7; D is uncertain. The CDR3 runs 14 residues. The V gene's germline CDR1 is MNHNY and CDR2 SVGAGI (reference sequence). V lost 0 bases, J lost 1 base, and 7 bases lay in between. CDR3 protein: CASSYSAASYEQYF. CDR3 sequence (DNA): TGTGCCAGCAGTTACTCAGCTGCTTCCTACGAGCAGTACTTC.

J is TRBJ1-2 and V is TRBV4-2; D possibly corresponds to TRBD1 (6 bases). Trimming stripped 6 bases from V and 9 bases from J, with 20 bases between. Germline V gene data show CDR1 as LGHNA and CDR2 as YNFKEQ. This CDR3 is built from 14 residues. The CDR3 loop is CASRPGAPQGSYTF. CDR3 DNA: TGTGCCAGCAGGCCAGGGGCCCCTCAAGGGAGCTACACCTTC.

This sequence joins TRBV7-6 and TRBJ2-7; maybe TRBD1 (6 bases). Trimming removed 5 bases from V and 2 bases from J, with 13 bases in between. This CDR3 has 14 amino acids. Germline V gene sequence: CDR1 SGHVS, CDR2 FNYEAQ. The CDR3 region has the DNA TGTGCCAGCAGCCCCATACAGGGCCCCTACGAGCAGTACTTC. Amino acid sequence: CASSPIQGPYEQYF. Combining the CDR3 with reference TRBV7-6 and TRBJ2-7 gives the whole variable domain GAGVSQSPRYKVTKRGQDVALRCDPISGHVSLYWYRQALGQGPEFLTYFNYEAQQDKSGLPNDRFSAERPEGSISTLTIQRTEQRDSAMYRCASSPIQGPYEQYFGPGTRLTVT.